This paragraph covers one TCR beta chain sequence. What antigen it recognizes has not been identified. No base qualities exist here, and no much larger clone lies one base off it. This specimen comes from a study of CD8 T cells in Susac syndrome (dated by TCRdb to about 2019). Concerning the study at large: Of the Susac syndrome patients who were sequenced, eight were in clinical remission while more than five had clinically active disease. At the time of blood withdrawal, Susac syndrome patients were either therapy-naive, taking corticosteroids (with some also receiving IVIg), or on IVIg alone. Repertoire sequencing was used to test whether CD8+ T cell activation and differentiation in Susac syndrome was antigen driven. Overall study outcomes, separate from this receptor: The number of individuals in the TCR sequencing and HLA analysis was recognized as being relatively small. No clonal expansion was detected in the CD4+ T cell repertoire of Susac syndrome patients.

Peripheral blood CD8+ and CD4+ T cells from healthy donors, Susac syndrome patients and multiple sclerosis patients were profiled using high-throughput TCR beta sequencing. Susac syndrome patients met recently defined diagnostic criteria for definite or probable disease. Bulk CD8+ and CD4+ T cells were purified magnetically by negative isolation, whereas CD8+ TEMRA cells were enriched by FACS. Blood was collected in EDTA tubes and processed within 24 hours, with PBMCs isolated through density gradient centrifugation. PBMCs intended for TCR sequencing were frozen in liquid nitrogen and were later thawed in a 37 degrees C water bath. Purity of sorted or isolated CD4+, CD8+ and CD8+ TEMRA cells was at least 90%. RNA was extracted using the RNeasy kit, and roughly 0.5 to 1 microgram was reverse transcribed with random hexamers. The immunoSEQ multiplex PCR assay, covering 54 Vbeta and 13 Jbeta segments, was used to amplify TCR beta CDR3 regions. Bias from PCR amplification was corrected by using a synthetic template baseline for primer optimization and for computational correction. The authors processed their data as follows. Reads were annotated to V, D and J genes according to IMGT and were analyzed with immunoSEQ Analyzer, with only productive sequences retained. Clonality was calculated as one minus the Shannon entropy normalized by log2 of the number of productive unique sequences. Public and private clones were assessed among the 100 most prevalent clones of each patient and control. A clone was defined as Susac-specific if it was absent from the healthy and MS cohorts, from over 1,000 published viral clones and from other ImmuneACCESS disease sequences. TCRdb redid the processing of the public reads, applying fastp at Q25 and MiXCR, and retained in-frame beta chains. Rows with a matching CDR3 protein are joined into one entry that keeps the most common DNA and genes. Here the V and J calls rest on TCRdb's processing, not on the authors' analysis. The sample records under 300,000 distinct CDR3 sequences, 95% to 97% of which are singletons. The top ten clones comprise about 0.095% of the sample.

The sample comprised CD4+ T cells from PBMCs. The sequence came from a human donor with Susac syndrome.

The CDR3 protein sequence reads: CASSELGVEYEQFF. The DNA reads as follows: TGTGCCAGCAGCGAACTAGGGGTTGAGTATGAGCAGTTCTTC. The sequence joins TRBV7-9 to TRBJ2-1; the D gene could be either TRBD1 or TRBD2, each agreeing at 5 bases. V is clipped by 5 bases and J by 8 bases, and the sequence between their germline boundaries is 16 bases long. Reading the germline V gene (reference sequence) gives CDR1 SEHNR and CDR2 FQNEAQ. The CDR3 goes from the cysteine to the phenylalanine over 14 residues. The sequence is cut down to CDR3 DNA, 42 bases in frame from base 1.